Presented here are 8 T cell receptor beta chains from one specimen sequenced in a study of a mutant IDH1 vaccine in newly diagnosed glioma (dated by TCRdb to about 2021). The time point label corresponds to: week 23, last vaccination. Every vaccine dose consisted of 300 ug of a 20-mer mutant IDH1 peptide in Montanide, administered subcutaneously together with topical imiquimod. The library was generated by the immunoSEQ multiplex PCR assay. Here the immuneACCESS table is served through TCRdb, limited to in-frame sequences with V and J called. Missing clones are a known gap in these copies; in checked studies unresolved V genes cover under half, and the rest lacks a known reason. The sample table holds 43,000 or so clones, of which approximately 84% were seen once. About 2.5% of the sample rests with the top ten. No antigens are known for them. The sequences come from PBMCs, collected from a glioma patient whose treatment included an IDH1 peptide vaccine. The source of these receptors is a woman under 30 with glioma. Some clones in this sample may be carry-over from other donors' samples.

The CDR3, as DNA: TGTGCCAGTAGTATGGGCGGGGGTCCCAGTTTCTCCCAGTACTTC. Amino acid sequence: CASSMGGGPSFSQYF. The chain couples TRBV19 to TRBJ2-5, with 7 bases fitting TRBD2. Losses at the gene ends were 3 bases for V and 9 bases for J; bases not matched to a gene: 13. The CDR3 covers 15 residues. Germline V gene lookup returns CDR1 LNHDA and CDR2 SQIVND (reference sequence).

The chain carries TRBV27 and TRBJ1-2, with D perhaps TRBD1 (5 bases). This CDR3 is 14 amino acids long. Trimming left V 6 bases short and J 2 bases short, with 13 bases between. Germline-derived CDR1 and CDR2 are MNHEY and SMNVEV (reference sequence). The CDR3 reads CASRTWGRNYGYTF. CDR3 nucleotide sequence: TGTGCCAGCAGAACCTGGGGCAGAAACTATGGCTACACCTTC.

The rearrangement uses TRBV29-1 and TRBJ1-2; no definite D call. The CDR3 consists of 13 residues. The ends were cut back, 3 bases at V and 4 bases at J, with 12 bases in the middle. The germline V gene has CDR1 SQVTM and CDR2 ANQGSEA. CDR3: CSVDSSAGYGYTF. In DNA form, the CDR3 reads TGCAGCGTTGATTCGTCAGCCGGCTATGGCTACACCTTC.

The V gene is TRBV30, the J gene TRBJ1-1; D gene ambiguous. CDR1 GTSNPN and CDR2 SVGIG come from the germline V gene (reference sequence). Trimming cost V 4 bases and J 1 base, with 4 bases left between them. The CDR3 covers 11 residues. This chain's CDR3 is CAWIANTEAFF. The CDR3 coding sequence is TGTGCCTGGATAGCGAACACTGAAGCTTTCTTT.

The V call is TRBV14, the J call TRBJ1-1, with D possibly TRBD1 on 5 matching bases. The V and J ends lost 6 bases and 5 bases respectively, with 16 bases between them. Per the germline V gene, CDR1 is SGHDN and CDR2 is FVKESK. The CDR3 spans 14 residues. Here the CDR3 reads CASSLGGTRTEAFF. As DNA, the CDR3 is TGTGCCAGCAGTTTAGGAGGGACCAGAACTGAAGCTTTCTTT. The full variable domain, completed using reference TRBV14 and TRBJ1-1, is EAGVTQFPSHSVIEKGQTVTLRCDPISGHDNLYWYRRVMGKEIKFLLHFVKESKQDESGMPNNRFLAERTGGTYSTLKVQPAELEDSGVYFCASSLGGTRTEAFFGQGTRLTVV.

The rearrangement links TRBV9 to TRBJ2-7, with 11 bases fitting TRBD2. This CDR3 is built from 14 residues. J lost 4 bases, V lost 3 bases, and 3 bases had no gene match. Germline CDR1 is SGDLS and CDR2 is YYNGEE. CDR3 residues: CASSAGLAAYEQYF. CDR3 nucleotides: TGTGCCAGCAGCGCGGGACTAGCGGCGTACGAGCAGTACTTC.

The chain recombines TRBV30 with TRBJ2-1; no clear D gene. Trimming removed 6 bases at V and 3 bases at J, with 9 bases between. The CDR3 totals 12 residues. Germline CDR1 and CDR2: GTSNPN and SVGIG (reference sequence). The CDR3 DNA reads TGTGCCTGTGTTATCGGCTACAATGAGCAGTTCTTC. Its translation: CACVIGYNEQFF.

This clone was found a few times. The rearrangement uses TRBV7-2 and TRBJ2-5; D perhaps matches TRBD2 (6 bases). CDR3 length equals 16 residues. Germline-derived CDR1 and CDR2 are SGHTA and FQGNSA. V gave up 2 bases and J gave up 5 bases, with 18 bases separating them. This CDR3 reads CASSLLAPRAGETQYF. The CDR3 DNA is TGTGCCAGCAGCTTACTAGCGCCCAGGGCCGGGGAGACCCAGTACTTC.